The clone carrying this T cell receptor beta chain was recorded once. The antigen remains undetermined. The V end lost 2 bases, the J end lost 1 base, and 11 bases lay between the germline ends. This CDR3 contains 16 residues. The germline V gene has CDR1 SGHTA and CDR2 FQGNSA. Clones were read by immunoSEQ multiplex PCR, and TCRdb kept only the in-frame ones, dropping some. The sample has fewer than 150,000 clones; 80% to 90% are singletons. These data are taken from a study of cytotoxic CD8 clonotypes in ibrutinib-treated CLL. Study results and limitations: Public clonotypes, rarely seen, contracted or held steady on treatment. Progressing patients had sampling times that differed from those of sustained-remission patients.

Sequenced here: PBMCs, sampled after 24 months of ibrutinib treatment. The chain employs TRBV7-2 and TRBJ2-2; D is perhaps TRBD2 (6 bases). The sequence was collected from a human donor with chronic lymphocytic leukemia. The CDR3 DNA is TGTGCCAGCAGCTTATTGGGCGGGGAGAACACCGGGGAGCTGTTTTTT. Translation gives CASSLLGGENTGELFF.